This entry lists 32 T cell receptor beta chains sequenced from one sample in a study of cytomegalovirus exposure and HLA in healthy donors (dated 2017 in TCRdb). Library construction relied on the immunoSEQ multiplex PCR assay. A mixture of 60 forward primers for TCR Vbeta segments and 13 reverse primers for TCR Jbeta segments was used in the multiplex PCR. The source is immuneACCESS, and TCRdb retained only in-frame sequences with V and J called. Part of the clones is not carried over; for the studies checked, unresolved V genes explain less than half of this, and the remainder is unexplained. In all, the sample holds some 130,000 clones, and about three quarters of those were seen once. The ten largest account for around 2.7% of the sample. Sequenced input: PBMCs. All receptors derive from a woman aged 55-69 years in good health and CMV-seropositive.

The sample holds a few counts of this clone. The V and J genes are TRBV29-1 and TRBJ2-7; 9 positions match TRBD1. The CDR3 extends over 13 amino acids. Looked up from germline, CDR1 is SQVTM and CDR2 is ANQGSEA. J gave up 1 base and V 7 bases, and 5 bases lay outside the gene matches. The CDR3 DNA is TGCAGCGGCCGGGACAGGGAGTCCTACGAGCAGTACTTC. Its protein product is CSGRDRESYEQYF.

The V call is TRBV11-2, the J call TRBJ2-1, with D perhaps matching TRBD1 (7 bases). CDR3 length: 17 amino acids. Trimming took off 5 bases at V and 3 bases at J, with 20 bases between the two ends. Germline assignment: CDR1 SGHAT and CDR2 FQNNGV. The CDR3 is CASSPEGWDSFYNEQFF. The CDR3, as DNA: TGTGCCAGCAGCCCGGAGGGATGGGACAGCTTCTACAATGAGCAGTTCTTC.

V is TRBV14 and J is TRBJ1-1; 7 bases align to TRBD1. The CDR3 covers 17 residues. V lost 1 base to trimming and J lost 3 bases; unmatched junction nucleotides: 11. CDR1 is SGHDN, CDR2 FVKESK, per germline. CDR3 DNA: TGTGCCAGCAGCCAAGTTAACGAGGGGGCAACGGACACTGAAGCTTTCTTT. It specifies CASSQVNEGATDTEAFF.

The chain joins TRBV5-1 to TRBJ1-1; 7 nucleotides agree with TRBD1. Germline CDR1 is SGHRS and CDR2 is YFSETQ. The CDR3 extends over 14 amino acids. V lost 4 bases to trimming and J lost 1 base; unmatched junction nucleotides: 4. The CDR3 sequence is CASSPGTANTEAFF. The DNA of the CDR3 is TGCGCCAGCAGCCCCGGGACAGCGAACACTGAAGCTTTCTTT.

The J gene is TRBJ1-6, the V gene TRBV5-1; a possible D gene is TRBD1 (6 bases). The CDR3 loop spans 17 amino acids. Per the germline V gene, CDR1 is SGHRS and CDR2 is YFSETQ. The V and J ends lost 0 bases and 3 bases respectively, with 13 bases between them. The DNA for the CDR3 is TGCGCCAGCAGCTTGGAGCCGCGGACAGACTATAATTCACCCCTCCACTTT. Residues: CASSLEPRTDYNSPLHF.

This clone was detected a few times. J is TRBJ2-5 and V is TRBV29-1, with TRBD1 matching 7 bases. The better agreement between TRBJ2-7 and the DNA end casts doubt on the J call. In germline, CDR1 is SQVTM, CDR2 ANQGSEA. The CDR3 is made up of 15 amino acids. CDR3 protein: CSITGQRQSSYEQYF. The DNA for the CDR3 is TGCAGCATAACGGGACAGCGTCAGAGCTCCTACGAGCAGTACTTC.

The chain links TRBV7-6 to TRBJ1-2; D not resolved. Trimming shortened V by 1 base and J by 6 bases, and 15 bases separated the two germline ends. CDR3 length: 15 amino acids. Looked up from germline, CDR1 is SGHVS and CDR2 is FNYEAQ. The CDR3 loop is CASSLDGRAYDGYTF. CDR3 nucleotides: TGTGCCAGCAGCTTAGATGGGAGGGCTTATGATGGCTACACCTTC.

The CDR3 region is CASSTRTRNTIYF. For the CDR3, the DNA is TGTGCCAGCAGTACCCGGACAAGAAACACCATATATTTT. J is TRBJ1-3 and V is TRBV6-5, with a possible D match to TRBD1 (5 bases). V dropped 5 bases and J dropped 5 bases, with 10 bases sitting between them. CDR1 is MNHEY and CDR2 is SVGAGI in the germline V gene. The CDR3 spans 13 residues.

The chain joins TRBV11-2 to TRBJ2-3, with TRBD2 as a possible D gene (5 bases). The CDR3 length is 12 residues. Germline assignment: CDR1 SGHAT and CDR2 FQNNGV. V shed 1 base and J shed 7 bases, with 6 bases lying between them. This CDR3 is CASSLVGNTQYF. The CDR3 region has the DNA TGTGCCAGCAGCTTAGTCGGGAATACGCAGTATTTT.

The chain employs TRBV27 and TRBJ2-7; 7 bases fit TRBD1. CDR3 length equals 15 residues. Germline lookup yields CDR1 MNHEY and CDR2 SMNVEV (reference sequence). The trim removed 3 bases at V and 0 bases at J, leaving 5 bases unmatched. This CDR3 is CASSFAGTASYEQYF. In DNA form, the CDR3 reads TGTGCCAGCAGTTTTGCCGGGACAGCCTCCTACGAGCAGTACTTC.

This rearrangement joins TRBV29-1 to TRBJ2-7, with TRBD2 matching over 8 bases. Trimming at V came to 2 bases and at J to 3 bases, leaving 6 bases not matched to a gene. Germline V lookup: CDR1 SQVTM, CDR2 ANQGSEA. This CDR3 spans 14 amino acids. CDR3 protein: CSVESPGGVYEQYF. CDR3 sequence (DNA): TGCAGCGTTGAATCTCCGGGGGGGGTCTACGAGCAGTACTTC.

This chain uses TRBV5-6 with TRBJ2-5; 7 nucleotides line up with TRBD1. This CDR3 region has 15 residues. Trimming removed 3 bases from V and 3 bases from J; junction bases left unmatched: 8. Germline CDR1 is SGHDT and CDR2 is YYEEEE. DNA of the CDR3: TGTGCCAGCAGCTACGCCACAGGGGCTGAAGAGACCCAGTACTTC. This gives the protein CASSYATGAEETQYF. The complete variable domain, with remaining parts taken from reference TRBV5-6 and TRBJ2-5, reads DAGVTQSPTHLIKTRGQQVTLRCSPKSGHDTVSWYQQALGQGPQFIFQYYEEEERQRGNFPDRFSGHQFPNYSSELNVNALLLGDSALYLCASSYATGAEETQYFGPGTRLLVL.

The V call is TRBV7-9, the J call TRBJ1-5; D not resolved. The ends were cut back, 1 base at V and 4 bases at J, with 14 bases in the middle. Germline V gene sequence: CDR1 SEHNR, CDR2 FQNEAQ (reference sequence). There are 16 residues in the CDR3. CDR3 in DNA: TGTGCCAGCAGCTTAGTTTCAGCAGGTGATAATCAGCCCCAGCATTTT. Its protein product is CASSLVSAGDNQPQHF.

This clone has only a few counts. This chain links TRBV27 with TRBJ2-3, with 9 bases identical to TRBD2. Germline values: CDR1 MNHEY, CDR2 SMNVEV (reference sequence). The CDR3 loop spans 19 amino acids. Unmatched junction bases numbered 20, after V lost 5 bases and J lost 5 bases. The chain's CDR3 is CASSEGSGSGGRGVDTQYF. CDR3 DNA sequence: TGTGCCAGCAGTGAGGGGAGCGGGAGCGGGGGGCGGGGGGTAGATACGCAGTATTTT.

In regard to this clone: One end of the junction fails to match germline, which may point to a read error. This sequence joins TRBV7-9 and TRBJ1-5; 8 nucleotides match TRBD1. The CDR3 is made up of 16 amino acids. In germline, CDR1 is SEHNR, CDR2 FQNEAQ (reference sequence). Written as DNA, the CDR3 is TGTTCCAGCAGCTCCCAACAGACAGGGGGCAATCAGCCCCAGCATTTT. Encoded protein: CSSSSQQTGGNQPQHF.

J is TRBJ1-3 and V is TRBV27; possibly TRBD1 for D (5 bases). Trimming left V 4 bases short and J 9 bases short, with 10 bases between. The CDR3 extends over 12 amino acids. CDR1 is MNHEY and CDR2 is SMNVEV in the germline V gene (reference sequence). The CDR3 DNA reads as TGTGCCAGCAGTTCCCAGGGTGGCACCATATATTTT. Translation gives CASSSQGGTIYF.

This clone was counted between two and nine times. The gene calls are TRBV5-6 and TRBJ2-1; 13 bases line up with TRBD2. CDR3 length: 17 amino acids. V shed 0 bases, J shed 3 bases, and the junction held 3 bases outside the gene matches. The germline V gene encodes CDR1 SGHDT and CDR2 YYEEEE. The CDR3 is CASSLGLAGGGYNEQFF. The CDR3 DNA sequence: TGTGCCAGCAGCTTGGGACTAGCGGGGGGCGGCTACAATGAGCAGTTCTTC.

The CDR3 bases are TGTGCCAGTAGTATTGGGGGGGTGAGCCAGCCCCAGCATTTT. As protein: CASSIGGVSQPQHF. The J gene is TRBJ1-5, the V gene TRBV19, with a weak D call TRBD1 (5 bases). CDR1 is LNHDA and CDR2 is SQIVND in the germline V gene (reference sequence). V was cut by 3 bases and J by 7 bases, with 13 bases left in between. This CDR3 has 14 amino acids.

This sequence joins TRBV6-5 and TRBJ1-2; TRBD1 matches 9 bases. Germline CDR1 is MNHEY and CDR2 is SVGAGI. The V and J ends lost 10 bases and 5 bases, in that order; junction bases with no gene match: 11. This CDR3 region has 14 residues. The CDR3 DNA follows: TGTGCCACCGGGGGGGACAGGGCGCCTTATGGCTACACCTTC. Amino acids: CATGGDRAPYGYTF.

This chain uses TRBV2 with TRBJ2-5, with D maybe TRBD2 (6 bases). Germline CDR1 and CDR2: SNHLY and FYNNEI. The CDR3 is made up of 12 amino acids. Trimming removed 4 bases at V and 5 bases at J, with 8 bases between. The chain's CDR3 is CASSGGEETQYF. The CDR3, as DNA: TGTGCCAGCAGTGGGGGGGAGGAGACCCAGTACTTC.

This clone has only one observation. This rearrangement joins TRBV7-9 to TRBJ1-2; TRBD1 matches 8 bases. Losses at the gene ends were 4 bases for V and 3 bases for J; bases not matched to a gene: 7. This CDR3 has 15 residues. Germline CDR1 and CDR2: SEHNR and FQNEAQ (reference sequence). DNA for the CDR3: TGTGCCAGCAGCTCCCCCGGACAGGGAGACTATGGCTACACCTTC. Its translation is CASSSPGQGDYGYTF.

This clone was counted only a few times. V gene TRBV19 combines with J gene TRBJ2-7; 7 positions match TRBD1. Per the germline V gene, CDR1 is LNHDA and CDR2 is SQIVND (reference sequence). V shed 4 bases, J shed 6 bases, and the junction held 9 bases outside the gene matches. This CDR3 region has 14 residues. This CDR3 is CASSSPGQLIEQYF. CDR3 coding DNA: TGTGCCAGTAGTAGTCCGGGACAGCTAATCGAGCAGTACTTC.

The genes are TRBV19 and TRBJ1-2; 8 bases map to TRBD1. Per germline, CDR1 LNHDA and CDR2 SQIVND (reference sequence). V lost 3 bases and J lost 7; bases outside the gene matches: 13. The CDR3 totals 16 residues. As DNA, the CDR3 is TGTGCCAGTAGTATTTTGCGCGGGACAGGAGGTCCTGGCTACACCTTC. Encoded protein: CASSILRGTGGPGYTF.

This clone was seen a handful of times. The rearrangement uses TRBV6-6 and TRBJ2-7; weak D call: TRBD2 (6 bases). Germline V lookup: CDR1 MNHNY, CDR2 SVGAGI (reference sequence). The CDR3 sequence is 13 residues long. Trimming cost V 10 bases and J 0 bases, with 13 bases left between them. CDR3: CATARGSSYEQYF. The CDR3 coding sequence is TGTGCCACCGCCCGGGGGTCCTCCTACGAGCAGTACTTC.

This clone was counted between two and nine times. The genes are TRBV7-2 and TRBJ2-7; 7 bases match TRBD1. Germline lookup yields CDR1 SGHTA and CDR2 FQGNSA. V shed 5 bases, J shed 2 bases, and the junction held 6 bases outside the gene matches. This CDR3 spans 14 amino acids. CDR3 coding DNA: TGTGCCAGCAGCCCGGACAGGCCTCCCTACGAGCAGTACTTC. Residues: CASSPDRPPYEQYF.

This clone has just a few counts. This specimen includes other DNA sequences encoding the same CDR3. CDR3 sequence (DNA): TGCGCCAGCAGCCTAGGCGGGACGGTGGGTACAGATACGCAGTATTTT. Translating gives CASSLGGTVGTDTQYF. The chain has TRBV5-1 and TRBJ2-3; possibly TRBD2 for D (6 bases). Germline V CDR1 and CDR2: SGHRS, YFSETQ. The CDR3 totals 16 residues. Trimming shortened V by 4 bases and J by 3 bases, and 18 bases separated the two germline ends. The variable domain in full, completed from reference TRBV5-1 and TRBJ2-3, reads KAGVTQTPRYLIKTRGQQVTLSCSPISGHRSVSWYQQTPGQGLQFLFEYFSETQRNKGNFPGRFSGRQFSNSRSEMNVSTLELGDSALYLCASSLGGTVGTDTQYFGPGTRLTVL.

The chain combines TRBV5-6 with TRBJ2-7, with D possibly TRBD2 on 6 matching bases. The CDR3 totals 14 residues. The V gene's germline CDR1 is SGHDT and CDR2 YYEEEE. Trimming cost V 2 bases and J 0 bases, with 9 bases left between them. The CDR3: CASSLPSASYEQYF. CDR3 DNA: TGTGCCAGCAGCTTACCTAGCGCCTCCTACGAGCAGTACTTC.

This chain links TRBV19 with TRBJ2-2; D may be TRBD1 (5 bases). V lost 1 base and J 0 bases, leaving 9 bases between the germline ends. The CDR3 has 16 amino acids. Germline lookup yields CDR1 LNHDA and CDR2 SQIVND (reference sequence). The CDR3, as DNA: TGTGCCAGTAGTATAGGACAGTTATCGAACACCGGGGAGCTGTTTTTT. This codes for CASSIGQLSNTGELFF.

This clone was recorded once. The chain has TRBV7-2 and TRBJ2-7; 7 nucleotides match TRBD1. Germline V gene sequence: CDR1 SGHTA, CDR2 FQGNSA. The CDR3 runs to 14 residues. The ends lost 3 bases at V and 6 bases at J; junction bases unmatched: 8. The CDR3 region has the DNA TGTGCCAGCAGCTTGGGACAGATCCTCGGCGAGCAGTACTTC. It translates to CASSLGQILGEQYF.

The V gene is TRBV7-8, the J gene TRBJ2-5, with unresolved D. Near its end, the DNA agrees better with TRBJ2-7, so the J call may be wrong. The CDR3 contains 14 residues. CDR1 is SGHVS and CDR2 is FQNEAQ in the germline V gene. CDR3 DNA: TGTGCCAGCAGCGCCACAGTAGGATCCTACGAGCAGTACTTC. This encodes CASSATVGSYEQYF.

The V and J genes are TRBV7-9 and TRBJ1-1; perhaps TRBD1 as D (5 bases). The CDR3 consists of 17 residues. V was trimmed by 5 bases and J by 0 bases, leaving 19 bases between them. Germline V gene data show CDR1 as SEHNR and CDR2 as FQNEAQ (reference sequence). The CDR3 loop is CASSPPGAGYMNTEAFF. CDR3 bases: TGTGCCAGCAGCCCTCCTGGGGCAGGGTACATGAACACTGAAGCTTTCTTT. Using reference TRBV7-9 and TRBJ1-1 for the parts outside the CDR3, the full variable domain is DTGVSQNPRHKITKRGQNVTFRCDPISEHNRLYWYRQTLGQGPEFLTYFQNEAQLEKSRLLSDRFSAERPKGSFSTLEIQRTEQGDSAMYLCASSPPGAGYMNTEAFFGQGTRLTVV.

This sequence joins TRBV7-9 and TRBJ1-1, with D hard to call. This CDR3 region has 14 residues. The ends were cut back, 2 bases at V and 4 bases at J, with 11 bases in the middle. CDR1 and CDR2 (germline): SEHNR, FQNEAQ (reference sequence). CDR3 sequence: CASSLSGSGTEAFF. The CDR3 DNA reads as TGTGCCAGCAGCTTAAGTGGTTCGGGCACTGAAGCTTTCTTT.